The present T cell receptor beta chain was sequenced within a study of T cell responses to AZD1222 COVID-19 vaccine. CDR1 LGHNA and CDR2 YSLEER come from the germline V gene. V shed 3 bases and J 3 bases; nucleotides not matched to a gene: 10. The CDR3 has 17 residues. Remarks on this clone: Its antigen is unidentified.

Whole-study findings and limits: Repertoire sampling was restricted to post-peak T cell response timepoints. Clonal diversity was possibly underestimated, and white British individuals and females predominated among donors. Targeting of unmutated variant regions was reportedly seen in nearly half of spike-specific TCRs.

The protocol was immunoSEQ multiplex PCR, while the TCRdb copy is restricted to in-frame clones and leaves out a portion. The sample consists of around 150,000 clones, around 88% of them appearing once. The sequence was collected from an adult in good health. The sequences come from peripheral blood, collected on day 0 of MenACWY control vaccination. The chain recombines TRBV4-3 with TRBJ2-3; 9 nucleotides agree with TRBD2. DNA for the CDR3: TGCGCCAGCAGCCAGGTGTCTGGGCGGGAGGGGACAGATACGCAGTATTTT. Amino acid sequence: CASSQVSGREGTDTQYF.